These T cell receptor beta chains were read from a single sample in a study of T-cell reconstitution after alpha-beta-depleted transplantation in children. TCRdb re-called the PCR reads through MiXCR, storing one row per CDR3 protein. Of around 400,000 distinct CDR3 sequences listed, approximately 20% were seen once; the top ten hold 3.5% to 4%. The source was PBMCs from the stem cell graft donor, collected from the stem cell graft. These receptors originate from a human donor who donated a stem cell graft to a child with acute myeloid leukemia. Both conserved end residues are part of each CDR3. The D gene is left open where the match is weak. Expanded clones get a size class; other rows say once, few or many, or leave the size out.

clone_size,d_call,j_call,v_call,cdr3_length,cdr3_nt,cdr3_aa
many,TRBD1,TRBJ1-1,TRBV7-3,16,TGTGCCAGCAGTTCTCCCGGGACAGGGGAGAACACTGAAGCTTTCTTT,CASSSPGTGENTEAFF
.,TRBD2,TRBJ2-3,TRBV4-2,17,TGTGCCAGCAGCCCAAGAGGCACTAGCGACCTCACAGATACGCAGTATTTT,CASSPRGTSDLTDTQYF
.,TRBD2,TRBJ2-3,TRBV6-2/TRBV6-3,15,TGTGCCAGCAGTTACGGCGGGAGCCTCACAGATACGCAGTATTTT,CASSYGGSLTDTQYF
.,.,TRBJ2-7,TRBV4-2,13,TGTGCCAGCAGCCAGGAGGTTGGGTACGAGCAGTACTTC,CASSQEVGYEQYF
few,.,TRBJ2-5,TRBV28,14,TGTGCCAGCAGTGTCGGGACTCTTAAAGAGACCCAGTACTTC,CASSVGTLKETQYF
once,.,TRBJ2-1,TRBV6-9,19,TGTGCCAGCAGTTCTCATTCGTTGGGGGAACTACAGAAATACAATGAGCAGTTCTTC,CASSSHSLGELQKYNEQFF
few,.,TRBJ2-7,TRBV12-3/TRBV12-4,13,TGTGCCAGCAGCCAGGGACTCGGTTACGAGCAGTACTTC,CASSQGLGYEQYF
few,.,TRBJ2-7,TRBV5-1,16,TGCGCCAGCAGCTTGGCCGGGCCTGCGAGCTCCTACGAGCAGTACTTC,CASSLAGPASSYEQYF
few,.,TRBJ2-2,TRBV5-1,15,TGCGCCAGCAGCCCAATCCGGGCGAACACCGGGGAGCTGTTTTTT,CASSPIRANTGELFF
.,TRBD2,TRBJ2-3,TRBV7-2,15,TGTGCCAGCAGCTTTCGCGGGAGGGGGTCAGATACGCAGTATTTT,CASSFRGRGSDTQYF
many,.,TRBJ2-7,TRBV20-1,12,TGCAGTGCTAGAGTACGCGGTTACGAGCAGTACTTC,CSARVRGYEQYF
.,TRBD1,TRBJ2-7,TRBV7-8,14,TGTGCCAGCAGCCCCATCGACAGGGACGACGAGCAGTACTTC,CASSPIDRDDEQYF
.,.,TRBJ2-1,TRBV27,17,TGTGCCAGCAGTTCCCCGCTAGGAGGGGTACCCTACAATGAGCAGTTCTTC,CASSSPLGGVPYNEQFF
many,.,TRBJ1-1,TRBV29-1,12,TGCAGCTTAAGACTAACCAACACTGAAGCTTTCTTT,CSLRLTNTEAFF
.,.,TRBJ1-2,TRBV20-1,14,TGCAGTGCTAGAGATCTGATTTTGGGCTATGGCTACACCTTC,CSARDLILGYGYTF
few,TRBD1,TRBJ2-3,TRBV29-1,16,TGCAGCGTTGAATGGGGGACAGGACCTAAGAGGGATACGCAGTATTTT,CSVEWGTGPKRDTQYF
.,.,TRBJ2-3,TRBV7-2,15,TGTGCCAGCAGCTTAGAAGGGCGGAGGGGGGATACGCAGTATTTT,CASSLEGRRGDTQYF
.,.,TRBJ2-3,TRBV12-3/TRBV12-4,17,TGTGCCAGCAGTTTTAAGGGGGCGGGACGAAGCACAGATACGCAGTATTTT,CASSFKGAGRSTDTQYF
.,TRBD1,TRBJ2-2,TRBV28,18,TGTGCCAGCAGTCCGAAATCCATGGACAGGGGGAGGACCGGGGAGCTGTTTTTT,CASSPKSMDRGRTGELFF
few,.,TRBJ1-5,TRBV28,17,TGTGCCAGCAGCCAGACCCTCGGAGGACGGCTCAATCAGCCCCAGCATTTT,CASSQTLGGRLNQPQHF
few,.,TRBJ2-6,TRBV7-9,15,TGTGCCAGCAGCTTAAAGGGGCAAGGGGCCAACGTCCTGACTTTC,CASSLKGQGANVLTF
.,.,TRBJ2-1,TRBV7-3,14,TGTGCCAGCAGCTTAACGGGTACGAACAATGAGCAGTTCTTC,CASSLTGTNNEQFF
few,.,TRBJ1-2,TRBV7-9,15,TGTGCCAGCAGCTTAGGCAGTGGCCTAAGACCCGGCTACACCTTC,CASSLGSGLRPGYTF
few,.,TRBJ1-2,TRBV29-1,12,TGCAGCGTTGAATCAGGGAACTATGGCTACACCTTC,CSVESGNYGYTF
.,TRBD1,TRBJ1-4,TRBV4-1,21,TGCGCCAGCAGCCTCATAGCCTCGTCCAGGGGGCGACTAACAACTAATGAAAAACTGTTTTTT,CASSLIASSRGRLTTNEKLFF
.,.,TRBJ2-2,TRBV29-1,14,TGCAGCGTTGCGGGGGGAGGGGGGCCCGGGGAGCTGTTTTTT,CSVAGGGGPGELFF
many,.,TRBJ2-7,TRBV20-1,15,TGCAGTGCTAGCAAGGGTGGGGGACGATACTACGAGCAGTACTTC,CSASKGGGRYYEQYF
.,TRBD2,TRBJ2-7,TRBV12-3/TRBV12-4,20,TGTGCCAGCAGTTCGTCCGGCTGGGGGACTAGCGGGAGTTATGACTACGAGCAGTACTTC,CASSSSGWGTSGSYDYEQYF
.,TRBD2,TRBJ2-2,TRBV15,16,TGTGCCACCAGCAGAAGACTAGCTCAGAACACCGGGGAGCTGTTTTTT,CATSRRLAQNTGELFF
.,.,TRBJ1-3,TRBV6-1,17,TGTGCCAGCAGCCGAGACGCGACGGGAAGCTCTGGAAACACCATATATTTT,CASSRDATGSSGNTIYF
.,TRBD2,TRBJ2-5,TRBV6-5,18,TGTGCCAGCAGTTACGCCCAAGCCTCCGGGAGGGCCGAAGAGACCCAGTACTTC,CASSYAQASGRAEETQYF
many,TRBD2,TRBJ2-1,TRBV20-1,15,TGCAGTGCCCACCTTAGCGGGAGGGCCGGAAATGAGCAGTTCTTC,CSAHLSGRAGNEQFF
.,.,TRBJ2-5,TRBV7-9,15,TGTGCCAGCAGCTTAGATAGAGCTCCGAAAGAGACCCAGTACTTC,CASSLDRAPKETQYF
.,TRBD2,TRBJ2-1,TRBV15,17,TGTGCCACCAGCAGAGCTGTCGGCGGGAGCACCTACAATGAGCAGTTCTTC,CATSRAVGGSTYNEQFF
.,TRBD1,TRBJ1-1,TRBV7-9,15,TGTGCCAGCAGCTTAGATCGGACAGGGTTGACTGAAGCTTTCTTT,CASSLDRTGLTEAFF
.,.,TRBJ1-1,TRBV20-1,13,TGCAGTGCACTGAAGGGGGGTAACACTGAAGCTTTCTTT,CSALKGGNTEAFF
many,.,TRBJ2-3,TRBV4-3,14,TGCGCCAGCAGCCAACAGCAGTACACAGATACGCAGTATTTT,CASSQQQYTDTQYF
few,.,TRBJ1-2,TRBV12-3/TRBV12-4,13,TGTGCCAGCAGGCCCGACGGGTACTATGGCTACACCTTC,CASRPDGYYGYTF
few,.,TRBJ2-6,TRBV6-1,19,TGTGCCAGCAGTCCCCGTTGGGGGGTAGCAAAGTCTGGGGCCAACGTCCTGACTTTC,CASSPRWGVAKSGANVLTF
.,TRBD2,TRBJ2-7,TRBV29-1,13,TGCAGCGTTGTCGGCGGGAGGGCCAAAGAGCAGTACTTC,CSVVGGRAKEQYF
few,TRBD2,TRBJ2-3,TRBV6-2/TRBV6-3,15,TGTGCCAGCAGTTACTCCCAAGCGGGAGGAGGAACGCAGTATTTT,CASSYSQAGGGTQYF
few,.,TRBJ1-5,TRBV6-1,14,TGTGCCAGCAGCCCTCGGGGTCTGAATCAGCCCCAGCATTTT,CASSPRGLNQPQHF
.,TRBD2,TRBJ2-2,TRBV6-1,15,TGTGCCAGCACACTAGCGGGAGTTCGGGGCGGGGAGCTGTTTTTT,CASTLAGVRGGELFF
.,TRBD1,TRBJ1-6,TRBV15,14,TGTGCCACCAGCACAGGGACAGGGTATTCACCCCTCCACTTT,CATSTGTGYSPLHF
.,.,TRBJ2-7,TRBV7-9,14,TGTGCCAGCAGCTTGGAGGGCGAGGCCTACGAGCAGTACTTC,CASSLEGEAYEQYF
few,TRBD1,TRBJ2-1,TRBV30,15,TGTGCCTGGGAGAGACAGGGGGGATTCCGCAATGAGCAGTTCTTC,CAWERQGGFRNEQFF
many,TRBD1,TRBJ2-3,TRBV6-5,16,TGTGCCAGCAGTTACGGGACAGGGGGCAGGACAGATACGCAGTATTTT,CASSYGTGGRTDTQYF
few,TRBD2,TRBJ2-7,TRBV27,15,TGTGCCAGCAGTTTAAGGGGACTAGCGGGAGATGAGCAGTACTTC,CASSLRGLAGDEQYF
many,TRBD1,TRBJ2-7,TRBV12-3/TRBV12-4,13,TGTGCCAGCGTGACAGGGTTGGGCGACGAGCAGTACTTC,CASVTGLGDEQYF